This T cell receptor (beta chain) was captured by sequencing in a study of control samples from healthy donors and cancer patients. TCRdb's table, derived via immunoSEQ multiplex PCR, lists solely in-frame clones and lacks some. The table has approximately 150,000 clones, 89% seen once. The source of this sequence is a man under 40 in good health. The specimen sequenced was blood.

In DNA form, the CDR3 reads TGTGCCAGCAGAGCCATCGTGGGCACACCCCTCCACTTT. Its translation: CASRAIVGTPLHF. The chain is built from TRBV7-9 and TRBJ1-6; D is uncertain. Germline CDR1 is SEHNR and CDR2 is FQNEAQ (reference sequence). The CDR3 has 13 residues. V lost 6 bases to trimming and J lost 11 bases, with 14 bases between them.